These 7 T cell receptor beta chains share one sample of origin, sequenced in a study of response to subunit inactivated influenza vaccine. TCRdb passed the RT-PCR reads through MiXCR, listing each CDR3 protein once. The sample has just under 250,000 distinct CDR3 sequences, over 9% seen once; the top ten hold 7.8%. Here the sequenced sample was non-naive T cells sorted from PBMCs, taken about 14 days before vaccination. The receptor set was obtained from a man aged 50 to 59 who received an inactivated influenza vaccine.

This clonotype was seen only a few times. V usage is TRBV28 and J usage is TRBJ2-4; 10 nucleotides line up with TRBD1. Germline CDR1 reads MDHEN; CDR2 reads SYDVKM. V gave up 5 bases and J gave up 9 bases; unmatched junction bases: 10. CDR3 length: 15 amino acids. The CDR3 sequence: CASSRAGTGAIIQYF. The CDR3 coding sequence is TGTGCCAGCAGTCGAGCCGGGACAGGGGCTATCATTCAGTACTTC.

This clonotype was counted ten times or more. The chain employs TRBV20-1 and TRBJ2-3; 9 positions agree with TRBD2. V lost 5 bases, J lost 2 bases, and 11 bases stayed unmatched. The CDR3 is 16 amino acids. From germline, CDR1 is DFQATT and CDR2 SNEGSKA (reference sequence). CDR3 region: CSAHAAREGHTDTQYF. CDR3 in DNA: TGCAGTGCTCACGCGGCGCGGGAGGGCCACACAGATACGCAGTATTTT.

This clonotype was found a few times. The CDR3 loop is CASSDPTGGNSPLHF. CDR3 sequence (DNA): TGTGCCAGCAGTGACCCGACAGGGGGGAATTCACCCCTCCACTTT. V and J are TRBV27 and TRBJ1-6; 9 positions agree with TRBD1. Germline V gives CDR1 MNHEY, CDR2 SMNVEV (reference sequence). V lost 5 bases, J lost 7 bases, and 6 bases stayed unmatched. The CDR3 loop spans 15 amino acids.

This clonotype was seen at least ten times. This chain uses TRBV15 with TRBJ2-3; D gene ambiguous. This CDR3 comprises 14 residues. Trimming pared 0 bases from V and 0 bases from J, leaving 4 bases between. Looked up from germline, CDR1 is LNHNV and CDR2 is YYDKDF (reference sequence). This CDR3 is CATSRELSTDTQYF. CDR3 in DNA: TGTGCCACCAGCAGAGAACTAAGCACAGATACGCAGTATTTT.

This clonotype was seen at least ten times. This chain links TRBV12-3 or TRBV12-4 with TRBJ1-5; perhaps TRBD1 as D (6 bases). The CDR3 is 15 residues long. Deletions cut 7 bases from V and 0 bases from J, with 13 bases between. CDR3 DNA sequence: TGTGCCAGCACGGACAGTTTCGATAGCAATCAGCCCCAGCATTTT. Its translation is CASTDSFDSNQPQHF.

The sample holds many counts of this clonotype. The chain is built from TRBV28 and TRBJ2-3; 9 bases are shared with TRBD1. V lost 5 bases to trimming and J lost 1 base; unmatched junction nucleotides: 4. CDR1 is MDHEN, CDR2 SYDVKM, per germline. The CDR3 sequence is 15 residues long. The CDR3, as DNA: TGTGCCAGCAGTCGGACAGGGGTGGGCACAGATACGCAGTATTTT. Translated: CASSRTGVGTDTQYF. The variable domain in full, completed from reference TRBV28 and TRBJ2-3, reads DVKVTQSSRYLVKRTGEKVFLECVQDMDHENMFWYRQDPGLGLRLIYFSYDVKMKEKGDIPEGYSVSREKKERFSLILESASTNQTSMYLCASSRTGVGTDTQYFGPGTRLTVL.

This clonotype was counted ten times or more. CDR3 in amino acids: CASSQNLGTAYGYTF. The DNA of the CDR3 is TGTGCCAGCAGCCAGAACCTCGGGACTGCGTATGGCTACACCTTC. The chain uses TRBV3-1 and TRBJ1-2, with D possibly matching TRBD1 (5 bases). The CDR3 is 15 residues long. Trimming removed 3 bases from V and 5 bases from J, with 16 bases in between. In germline, CDR1 is LGHDT, CDR2 YNNKEL (reference sequence). The full variable domain, completed using reference TRBV3-1 and TRBJ1-2, is DTAVSQTPKYLVTQMGNDKSIKCEQNLGHDTMYWYKQDSKKFLKIMFSYNNKELIINETVPNRFSPKSPDKAHLNLHINSLELGDSAVYFCASSQNLGTAYGYTFGSGTRLTVV.